This T cell receptor (beta chain) was recovered during a study of technical replicates of blood from a few donors. CDR3 length: 15 residues. With 5 bases clipped from V and 3 bases from J, the junction kept 9 bases outside the gene matches. Per germline, CDR1 MDHEN and CDR2 SYDVKM. Produced via immunoSEQ multiplex PCR; TCRdb's table is partial and in-frame only. The sample yields about 75,000 clones, roughly 89% seen once. V gene TRBV28 combines with J gene TRBJ2-7; 8 bases match TRBD1. Sample: T cells isolated from PBMCs. This TCR was recovered from a human donor in good health. Some clones in this sample may be carry-over from other donors' samples. CDR3 in amino acids: CASSPQGASNYEQYF. DNA of the CDR3: TGTGCCAGCAGTCCCCAGGGGGCCAGCAACTACGAGCAGTACTTC.